The T cell receptor beta chain under discussion was sequenced for a study of graft-versus-host responses after intestinal transplantation. In the case of this clone: Its matching antigen is unknown.

Germline V lookup: CDR1 LNHDA, CDR2 SQIVND (reference sequence). The V end lost 7 bases, the J end lost 7 bases, and 19 bases lay between the germline ends. CDR3 length: 14 residues. Profiled with immunoSEQ multiplex PCR; TCRdb holds only in-frame clones, not every one. In the table there are some 86,000 clones, 90% to 95% of which are singletons. This sequence joins TRBV19 and TRBJ1-1, with D possibly TRBD1 on 5 matching bases. The specimen comprised unstimulated CD4+ T cells sorted from spleen or lymph node cells, sampled before intestinal transplant. The sequence was obtained from a human donor who received an intestinal transplant. The DNA for the CDR3 is TGTGCCAGTATTCCGGGGGGGGGAGTTTATGAAGCTTTCTTT. It codes for CASIPGGGVYEAFF.